The source of this T cell receptor beta chain is a study of CD8 T cells in Susac syndrome. Study outcomes and limitations: The study acknowledged a relatively small number of individuals in its TCR sequencing and HLA analysis.

With 5 bases clipped from V and 5 bases from J, the junction kept 7 bases outside the gene matches. Germline loops: CDR1 SGHTA, CDR2 FQGNSA. The CDR3 loop spans 14 amino acids. RNA totalling roughly 0.45 to 1 ug underwent reverse transcription with random hexamers. An immunoSEQ multiplex PCR amplified TCR beta CDR3 over 54 Vbeta and 13 Jbeta. TCRdb redid the calling of the immunoSEQ multiplex PCR reads with MiXCR, one entry per CDR3 protein. Found here are about 400,000 distinct CDR3 sequences, around 85% of them singletons; the top ten hold approximately 0.12%. The authors sequenced TCR beta from blood CD8+ and CD4+ T cells. Multiple sclerosis controls were treatment-naive patients with stable or active relapsing-remitting disease. Comments on this clonotype: As yet, its antigen is unknown.

The gene calls are TRBV7-2 and TRBJ1-2; the match to TRBD1 covers 8 bases. Sequencing used CD8+ T cells from PBMCs. The sequence came from a human donor with multiple sclerosis. The CDR3 spells CASSTRQGYYGYTF. The DNA of the CDR3 is TGTGCCAGCAGCACCAGACAGGGGTATTATGGCTACACCTTC.